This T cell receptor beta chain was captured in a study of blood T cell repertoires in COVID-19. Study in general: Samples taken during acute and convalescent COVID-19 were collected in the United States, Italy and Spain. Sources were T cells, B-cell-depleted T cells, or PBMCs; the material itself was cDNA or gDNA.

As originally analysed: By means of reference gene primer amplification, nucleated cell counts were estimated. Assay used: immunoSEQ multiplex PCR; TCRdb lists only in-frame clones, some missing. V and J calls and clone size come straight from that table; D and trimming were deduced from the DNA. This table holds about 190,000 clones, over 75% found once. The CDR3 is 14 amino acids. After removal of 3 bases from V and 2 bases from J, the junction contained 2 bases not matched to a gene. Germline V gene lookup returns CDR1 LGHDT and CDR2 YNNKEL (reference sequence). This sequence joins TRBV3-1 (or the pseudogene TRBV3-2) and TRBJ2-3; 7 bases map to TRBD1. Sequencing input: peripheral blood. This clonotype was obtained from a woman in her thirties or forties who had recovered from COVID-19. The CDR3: CASSHDRATDTQYF. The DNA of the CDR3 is TGTGCCAGCAGCCATGACAGGGCCACAGATACGCAGTATTTT.